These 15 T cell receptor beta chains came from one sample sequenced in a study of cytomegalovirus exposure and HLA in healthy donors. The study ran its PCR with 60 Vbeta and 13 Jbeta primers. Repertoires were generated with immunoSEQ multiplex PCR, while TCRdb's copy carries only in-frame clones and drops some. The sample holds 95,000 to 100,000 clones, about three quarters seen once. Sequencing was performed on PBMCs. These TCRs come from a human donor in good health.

The CDR3: CASSIQDRPGTPYEQYF. As DNA, the CDR3 is TGTGCCAGTAGTATTCAGGACAGGCCGGGGACACCCTACGAGCAGTACTTC. The V gene is TRBV19, the J gene TRBJ2-7, with 7 bases identical to TRBD1. The CDR3 has 17 amino acids. The ends lost 3 bases at V and 2 bases at J; junction bases unmatched: 13. The germline CDR1 and CDR2 sequences are LNHDA and SQIVND (reference sequence).

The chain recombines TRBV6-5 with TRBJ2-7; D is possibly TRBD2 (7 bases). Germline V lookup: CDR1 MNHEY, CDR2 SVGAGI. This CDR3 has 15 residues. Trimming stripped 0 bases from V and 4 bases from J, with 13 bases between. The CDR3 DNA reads TGTGCCAGCAGTTACTCGGAGGGAGGGGGTTACGAGCAGTACTTC. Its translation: CASSYSEGGGYEQYF.

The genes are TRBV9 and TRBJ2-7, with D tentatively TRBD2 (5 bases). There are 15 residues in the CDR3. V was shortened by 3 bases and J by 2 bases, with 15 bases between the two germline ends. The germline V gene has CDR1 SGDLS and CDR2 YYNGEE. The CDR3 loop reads CASSAEPDSTYEQYF. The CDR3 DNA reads TGTGCCAGCAGCGCAGAGCCGGACTCGACCTACGAGCAGTACTTC.

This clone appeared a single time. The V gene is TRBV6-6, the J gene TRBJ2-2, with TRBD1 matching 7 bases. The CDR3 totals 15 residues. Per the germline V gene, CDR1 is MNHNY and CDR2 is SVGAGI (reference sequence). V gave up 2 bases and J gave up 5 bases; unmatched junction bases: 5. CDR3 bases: TGTGCCAGCAGTTACGCGACAGGGCGGACCGGGGAGCTGTTTTTT. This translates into CASSYATGRTGELFF.

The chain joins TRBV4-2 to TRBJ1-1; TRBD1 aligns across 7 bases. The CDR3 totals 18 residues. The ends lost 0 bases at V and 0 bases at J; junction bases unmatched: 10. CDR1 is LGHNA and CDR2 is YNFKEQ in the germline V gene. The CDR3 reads CASSQEPRDSHMNTEAFF. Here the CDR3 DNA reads TGTGCCAGCAGCCAAGAGCCCCGGGACAGCCACATGAACACTGAAGCTTTCTTT.

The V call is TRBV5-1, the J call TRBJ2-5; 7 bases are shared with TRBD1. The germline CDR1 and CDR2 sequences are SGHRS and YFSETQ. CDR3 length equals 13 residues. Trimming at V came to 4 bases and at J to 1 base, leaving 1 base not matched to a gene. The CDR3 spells CASSHRGQETQYF. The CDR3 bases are TGCGCCAGCAGCCACAGGGGCCAAGAGACCCAGTACTTC.

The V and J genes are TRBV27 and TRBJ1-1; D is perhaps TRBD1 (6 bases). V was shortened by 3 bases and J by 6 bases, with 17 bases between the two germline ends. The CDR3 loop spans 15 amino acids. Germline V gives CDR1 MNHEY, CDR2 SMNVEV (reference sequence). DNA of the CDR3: TGTGCCAGCAGTTTGGTATCGGGGGGGGGCGCTGAAGCTTTCTTT. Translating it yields CASSLVSGGGAEAFF.

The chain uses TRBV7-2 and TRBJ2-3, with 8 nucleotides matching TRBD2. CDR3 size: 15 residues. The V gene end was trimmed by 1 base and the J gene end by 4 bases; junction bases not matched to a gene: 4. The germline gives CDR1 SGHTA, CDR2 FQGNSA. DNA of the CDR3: TGTGCCAGCAGCTTAGAGGGACTAGTAGCAGATACGCAGTATTTT. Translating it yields CASSLEGLVADTQYF.

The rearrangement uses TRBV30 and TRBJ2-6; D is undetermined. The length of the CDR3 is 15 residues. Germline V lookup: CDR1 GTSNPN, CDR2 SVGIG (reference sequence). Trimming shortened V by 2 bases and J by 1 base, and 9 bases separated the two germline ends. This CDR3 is CAWSNERSGANVLTF. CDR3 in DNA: TGTGCCTGGAGTAACGAGAGATCTGGGGCCAACGTCCTGACTTTC.

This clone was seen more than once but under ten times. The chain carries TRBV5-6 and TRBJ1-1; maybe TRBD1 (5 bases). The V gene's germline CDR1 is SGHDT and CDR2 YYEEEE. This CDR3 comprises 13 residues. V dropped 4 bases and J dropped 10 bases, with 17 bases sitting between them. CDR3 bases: TGTGCCAGCAGCAACTTTGCCAGGGAAGGAGCTTTCTTT. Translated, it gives CASSNFAREGAFF. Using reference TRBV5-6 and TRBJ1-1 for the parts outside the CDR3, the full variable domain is DAGVTQSPTHLIKTRGQQVTLRCSPKSGHDTVSWYQQALGQGPQFIFQYYEEEERQRGNFPDRFSGHQFPNYSSELNVNALLLGDSALYLCASSNFAREGAFFGQGTRLTVV.

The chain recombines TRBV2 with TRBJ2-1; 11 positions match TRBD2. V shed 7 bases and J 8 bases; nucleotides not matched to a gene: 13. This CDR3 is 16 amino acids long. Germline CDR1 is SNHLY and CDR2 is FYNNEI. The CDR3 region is CASTLAGGHRADEQFF. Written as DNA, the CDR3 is TGTGCCAGCACGTTAGCGGGGGGGCATAGGGCGGATGAGCAGTTCTTC. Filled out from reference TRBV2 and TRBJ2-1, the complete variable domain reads EPEVTQTPSHQVTQMGQEVILRCVPISNHLYFYWYRQILGQKVEFLVSFYNNEISEKSEIFDDQFSVERPDGSNFTLKIRSTKLEDSAMYFCASTLAGGHRADEQFFGPGTRLTVL.

The CDR3, as DNA: TGTGCCAGTAGTAACTGGGACACCGCCACTGCCTTGAACACTGAAGCTTTCTTT. It encodes CASSNWDTATALNTEAFF. The V and J genes are TRBV19 and TRBJ1-1; possible D gene TRBD1, 6 bases. Germline V lookup: CDR1 LNHDA, CDR2 SQIVND (reference sequence). The CDR3 spans 18 residues. Trimming left V 4 bases short and J 0 bases short, with 21 bases between.

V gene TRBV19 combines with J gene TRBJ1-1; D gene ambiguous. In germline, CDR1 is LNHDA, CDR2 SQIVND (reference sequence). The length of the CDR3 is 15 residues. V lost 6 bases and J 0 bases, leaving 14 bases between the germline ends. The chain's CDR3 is CASRESSGLNTEAFF. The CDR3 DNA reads TGTGCCAGTAGAGAAAGTAGCGGTTTGAACACTGAAGCTTTCTTT. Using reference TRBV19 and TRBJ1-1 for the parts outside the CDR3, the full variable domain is DGGITQSPKYLFRKEGQNVTLSCEQNLNHDAMYWYRQDPGQGLRLIYYSQIVNDFQKGDIAEGYSVSREKKESFPLTVTSAQKNPTAFYLCASRESSGLNTEAFFGQGTRLTVV.

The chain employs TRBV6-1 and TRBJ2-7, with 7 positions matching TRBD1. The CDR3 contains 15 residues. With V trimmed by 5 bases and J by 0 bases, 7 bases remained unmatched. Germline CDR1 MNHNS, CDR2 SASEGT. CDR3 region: CASSSRTGVSYEQYF. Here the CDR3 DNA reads TGTGCCAGCAGTTCCCGGACAGGAGTCTCCTACGAGCAGTACTTC.

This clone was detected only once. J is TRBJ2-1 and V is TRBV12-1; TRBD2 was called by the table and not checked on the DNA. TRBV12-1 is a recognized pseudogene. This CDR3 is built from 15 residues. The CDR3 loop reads CASSHTSGGGGEQFF. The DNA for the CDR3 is TGTGCCAGCAGCCATACTAGCGGGGGGGGTGGGGAGCAGTTCTTC.